One sample yielded the 2 T cell receptor beta chains listed below, sequenced in a study of CD8 T cells in Susac syndrome. Reverse transcription of about 0.5 to 1 ug RNA was performed with random hexamers. In TCRdb, the immunoSEQ multiplex PCR reads were re-called with MiXCR into one record per CDR3 protein. The table includes 150,000 to 200,000 distinct CDR3 sequences, just under 95% detected once. Input material: CD4+ T cells from PBMCs. Every receptor here comes from a human donor in good health.

This sequence joins TRBV29-1 and TRBJ2-5, with D tentatively TRBD1 (6 bases). This CDR3 contains 14 residues. V was clipped by 1 base and J by 2 bases, with 11 bases between them. The V gene's germline CDR1 is SQVTM and CDR2 ANQGSEA. In DNA form, the CDR3 reads TGCAGCGTTGAAGTTTTAGGACAGCAAGAGACCCAGTACTTC. Translating it yields CSVEVLGQQETQYF.

The chain has TRBV20-1 and TRBJ2-7; 9 nucleotides line up with TRBD1. CDR3 length equals 14 residues. Germline CDR1 is DFQATT and CDR2 is SNEGSKA (reference sequence). The junction had 9 bases not matched to a gene; V was cut back by 3 bases and J by 6 bases. CDR3 loop: CSASSSGTGIEQYF. For the CDR3, the DNA is TGCAGTGCTAGCAGTTCCGGGACAGGGATCGAGCAGTACTTC.